This T cell receptor (beta chain) was sequenced in a study of CD8+ T cells in alopecia areata. Following RNA extraction, reverse transcription yielded cDNA that acted as the sequencing template. Assay: immunoSEQ multiplex PCR; the TCRdb copy retains only in-frame clones and omits some. The repertoire has some 130,000 clones, roughly three fifths of them found once; the top ten carry 4.5% to 5.5%. Trimming shortened V by 1 base and J by 0 bases, and 7 bases separated the two germline ends. The CDR3 extends over 15 amino acids. Germline assignment: CDR1 MGHDK and CDR2 SYGVNS. This clone occurred many times.

The clonotype comes from a human donor with alopecia areata. This chain uses TRBV25-1 with TRBJ1-5; D unclear. The starting material was CD4+ T cells sorted from blood, obtained at week 0. CDR3 sequence: CASSESTYSNQPQHF. In DNA form, the CDR3 reads TGTGCCAGCAGTGAATCCACCTATAGCAATCAGCCCCAGCATTTT.